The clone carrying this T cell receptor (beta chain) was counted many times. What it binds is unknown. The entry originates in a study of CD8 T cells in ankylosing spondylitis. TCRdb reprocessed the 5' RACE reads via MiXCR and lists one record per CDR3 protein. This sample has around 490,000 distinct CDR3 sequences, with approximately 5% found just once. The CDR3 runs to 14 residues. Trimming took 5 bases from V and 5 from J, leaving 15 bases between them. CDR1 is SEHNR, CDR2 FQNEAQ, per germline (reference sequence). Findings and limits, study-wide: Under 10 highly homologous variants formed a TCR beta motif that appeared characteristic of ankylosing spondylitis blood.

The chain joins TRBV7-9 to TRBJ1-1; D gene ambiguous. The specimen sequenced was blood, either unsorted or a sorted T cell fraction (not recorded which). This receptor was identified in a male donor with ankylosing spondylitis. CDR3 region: CASSTTRPGTEAFF. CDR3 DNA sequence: TGTGCCAGCAGCACAACCAGACCCGGGACTGAAGCTTTCTTT.